This T cell receptor beta chain was sequenced during a study of a mutant IDH1 vaccine in newly diagnosed glioma. Turning to the study itself: Vaccination began 4-6 weeks post radiotherapy alone, or with temozolomide cycles. The sex distribution of treated patients was 62.5% male and about 40% female, with a mean age of roughly 40 years. Whole-study results and caveats: Among top peripheral T cell clonotypes, changes seemed unrelated to pseudoprogression.

The CDR3 sequence is 13 residues long. Germline CDR1 reads SGHTA; CDR2 reads FQGNSA. Trimming cost V 8 bases and J 4 bases, with 15 bases left between them. A remark on this clone: Antigen specificity is unknown.

This table comes from immunoSEQ multiplex PCR, and its TCRdb copy is limited to in-frame clones, with some not included. This sample has roughly 130,000 clones, with roughly 77% found just once. Time point defined: week 11, during vaccination. One vaccine dose held 300 ug of mutant IDH1 20-mer peptide and came with topical imiquimod. Astrocytomas found in donors were new, WHO grade 3 or 4, IDH1-mutant and ATRX-lost. The receptor was derived from a man aged 35 to 55 with glioma. This chain links TRBV7-2 with TRBJ2-7, with D perhaps TRBD2 (6 bases). The specimen was PBMCs, collected from a glioma patient whose treatment included an IDH1 peptide vaccine. The chain's CDR3 is CASSPGLLYEQYF. DNA for the CDR3: TGTGCCAGCTCCCCGGGACTTTTATACGAGCAGTACTTC.